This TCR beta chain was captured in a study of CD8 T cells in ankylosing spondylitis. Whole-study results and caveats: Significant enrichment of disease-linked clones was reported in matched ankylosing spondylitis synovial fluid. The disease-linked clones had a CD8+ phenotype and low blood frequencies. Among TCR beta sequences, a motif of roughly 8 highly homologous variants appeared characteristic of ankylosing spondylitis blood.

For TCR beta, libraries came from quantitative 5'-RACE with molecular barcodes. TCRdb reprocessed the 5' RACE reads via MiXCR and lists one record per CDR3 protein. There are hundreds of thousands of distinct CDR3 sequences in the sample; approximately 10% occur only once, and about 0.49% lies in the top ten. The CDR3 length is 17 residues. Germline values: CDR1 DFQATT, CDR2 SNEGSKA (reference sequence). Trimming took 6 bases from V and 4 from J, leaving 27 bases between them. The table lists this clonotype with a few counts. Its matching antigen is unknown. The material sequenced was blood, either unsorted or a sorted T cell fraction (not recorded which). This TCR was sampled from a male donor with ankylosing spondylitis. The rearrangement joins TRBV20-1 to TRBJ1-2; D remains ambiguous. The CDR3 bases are TGCAGTGCCAGGCTGGAGAGCATAAATAACATAGGCTATGGCTACACCTTC. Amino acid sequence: CSARLESINNIGYGYTF.